The sequence of this T cell receptor (beta chain) was determined in a study of cytomegalovirus exposure and HLA in healthy donors. Study-wide points: Overall, around 160 TCR beta chains were annotated as cytomegalovirus-associated. Reports indicated that the classifier achieved high specificity and sensitivity in diagnosing cytomegalovirus status. Rare TCR sequences dominated, though some public TCRs recurred in many donors.

The donors were members of the validation cohort comprising 100 to 150 subjects, separate from the roughly 680-subject first cohort. The V end was cut by 0 bases, the J end by 11 bases, with 16 bases between. Germline CDR1 LGHNA, CDR2 YNFKEQ. The CDR3 covers 14 residues. The protocol was immunoSEQ multiplex PCR, while the TCRdb copy is restricted to in-frame clones and leaves out a portion. The data contain 100,000 to 120,000 clones, about nine tenths of them singletons. Note on this clone: Its antigen is as yet unknown.

This clonotype was sampled from a woman aged 18 to 35 in good health and CMV-seronegative. The genes are TRBV4-2 and TRBJ1-1, with D tentatively TRBD1 (5 bases). Sequencing was performed on PBMCs. Written as DNA, the CDR3 is TGTGCCAGCAGCCAAGAAGGAGGGCGGACAAGCGCTTTCTTT. Translated, it gives CASSQEGGRTSAFF.